One sample yielded the 14 T cell receptor beta chains listed below, sequenced in a study of memory CD4+ T cells and cytomegalovirus serostatus. Single viable CD3+CD4+CD8-CD45RO+ cells were sorted as the memory CD4+ T cells. The data were produced by immunoSEQ multiplex PCR, yet TCRdb's version contains in-frame clones alone and is incomplete. The data hold over 40,000 clones, with over 65% observed a single time. Sequenced material: memory CD4+ T cells from blood. The receptors here all came from an adult in good health and CMV-seronegative.

V usage is TRBV11-2 and J usage is TRBJ2-7, with TRBD2 as a possible D gene (7 bases). CDR3 size: 16 residues. Between the trimmed V and J ends, which lost 0 bases and 4 bases, there was a span of 16 bases. CDR1 and CDR2 from the germline V gene are SGHAT and FQNNGV. This CDR3 is CASSLDLLAGAYEQYF. In DNA form, the CDR3 reads TGTGCCAGCAGCTTAGATCTACTGGCGGGGGCTTACGAGCAGTACTTC.

The chain is built from TRBV11-2 and TRBJ2-2; 7 bases align to TRBD1. This CDR3 contains 15 residues. J lost 5 bases, V lost 5 bases, and 8 bases had no gene match. CDR1 and CDR2 from the germline V gene are SGHAT and FQNNGV. The CDR3 spells CASSPTGVATGELFF. The CDR3 DNA is TGTGCCAGCAGCCCTACAGGGGTAGCGACCGGGGAGCTGTTTTTT.

The chain uses TRBV20-1 and TRBJ1-2; a possible D gene is TRBD1 (5 bases). V lost 7 bases, J lost 5 bases, and 11 bases lay in between. Germline CDR1 reads DFQATT; CDR2 reads SNEGSKA (reference sequence). The CDR3 spans 11 residues. This chain's CDR3 is CSGDGDYGYTF. The CDR3 coding sequence is TGCAGTGGGGACGGGGATTATGGCTACACCTTC.

V usage is TRBV13 and J usage is TRBJ2-7; D uncertain. The CDR3 is made up of 12 amino acids. Germline-derived CDR1 and CDR2 are PRHDT and FYEKMQ (reference sequence). The germline V and J ends were trimmed by 5 bases and 3 bases, with 8 bases remaining between them. Written as DNA, the CDR3 is TGTGCCAGCAGCCGGACCAACTACGAGCAGTACTTC. Its translation is CASSRTNYEQYF.

The V and J genes are TRBV10-3 and TRBJ1-2, with D tentatively TRBD1 (5 bases). The CDR3 sequence is 13 residues long. CDR1 is ENHRY, CDR2 SYGVKD, per germline. V gave up 10 bases and J gave up 4 bases, with 16 bases separating them. The CDR3 sequence is CATKGSDSYGYTF. CDR3 bases: TGTGCCACCAAAGGGTCCGACAGCTATGGCTACACCTTC.

The chain carries TRBV18 and TRBJ2-7; a possible D gene is TRBD1 (5 bases). The V end lost 0 bases, the J end lost 2 bases, and 11 bases lay between the germline ends. CDR1 is KGHSH and CDR2 is LQKENI in the germline V gene. This CDR3 is built from 15 residues. For the CDR3, the DNA is TGTGCCAGCTCACCACCAGGGTTAGGGGCCTACGAGCAGTACTTC. It specifies CASSPPGLGAYEQYF.

The gene calls are TRBV5-1 and TRBJ1-2; no definite D call. There are 13 residues in the CDR3. The germline V and J ends were trimmed by 4 bases and 4 bases, with 11 bases remaining between them. The V gene's germline CDR1 is SGHRS and CDR2 YFSETQ. The CDR3 here is CASSRADSYGYTF. The CDR3 region has the DNA TGCGCCAGCAGCAGAGCCGATTCCTATGGCTACACCTTC.

This chain links TRBV19 with TRBJ2-1; 7 nucleotides match TRBD1. In germline, CDR1 is LNHDA, CDR2 SQIVND (reference sequence). The CDR3 sequence is 15 residues long. The J segment lost 5 bases and the V segment lost 6 bases, leaving 10 bases of the junction unmatched. CDR3 coding DNA: TGTGCCAGTAGCATACAGGGGATGATGGACAATGAGCAGTTCTTC. It is translated as CASSIQGMMDNEQFF.

The chain joins TRBV5-1 to TRBJ1-4, with unresolved D. The V end was cut by 1 base, the J end by 3 bases, with 10 bases between. The V gene's germline CDR1 is SGHRS and CDR2 YFSETQ. The CDR3 is 15 amino acids. The CDR3 bases are TGCGCCAGCAGCTTGTCCGGGAGCCCTAATGAAAAACTGTTTTTT. This codes for CASSLSGSPNEKLFF.

The chain combines TRBV18 with TRBJ2-3; weak D call: TRBD2 (5 bases). The CDR3 is 14 residues long. Trimming removed 3 bases at V and 2 bases at J, with 9 bases between. CDR1 KGHSH and CDR2 LQKENI come from the germline V gene. Here the CDR3 reads CASSPRGFTDTQYF. The DNA of the CDR3 is TGTGCCAGCTCACCTCGAGGGTTCACAGATACGCAGTATTTT.

The chain joins TRBV5-4 to TRBJ2-7, with D possibly called TRBD1 or TRBD2 (6 bases each). The V end was cut by 0 bases, the J end by 4 bases, with 11 bases between. The CDR3 has 14 residues. The germline V gene has CDR1 SGHNT and CDR2 YYREEE (reference sequence). The CDR3 here is CASSLGQGRYEQYF. CDR3 coding DNA: TGTGCCAGCAGCTTGGGTCAGGGGAGGTACGAGCAGTACTTC.

V is TRBV20-1 and J is TRBJ1-1, with D perhaps matching TRBD1 (6 bases). From germline, CDR1 is DFQATT and CDR2 SNEGSKA (reference sequence). The CDR3 sequence is 11 residues long. Trimming shortened V by 6 bases and J by 7 bases, and 12 bases separated the two germline ends. The CDR3 loop is CSAEGVIEAFF. In DNA, the CDR3 is TGCAGTGCGGAGGGGGTTATTGAAGCTTTCTTT.

The chain carries TRBV5-1 and TRBJ2-7; TRBD1 agrees at 9 bases. The CDR3 spans 15 residues. V lost 1 base and J lost 2; bases outside the gene matches: 4. Looked up from germline, CDR1 is SGHRS and CDR2 is YFSETQ. The CDR3 loop is CASSLSGQGAYEQYF. CDR3 DNA sequence: TGCGCCAGCAGCTTGTCGGGACAGGGAGCCTACGAGCAGTACTTC.

This sequence joins TRBV7-8 and TRBJ1-6; maybe TRBD1 (6 bases). Looked up from germline, CDR1 is SGHVS and CDR2 is FQNEAQ. The CDR3 extends over 13 amino acids. Trimming took 5 bases from V and 9 from J, leaving 11 bases between them. The CDR3 nucleotides read TGTGCCAGCAGCGCCAACAGGGTTTCACCCCTCCACTTT. It translates to CASSANRVSPLHF.